This T cell receptor (beta chain) was sequenced in a study of blood T cells in healthy people across ages. PCR was performed a second time for about 6 to 12 cycles using a sample-barcoded 5' primer and a J-beta primer mix. TCRdb used MiXCR to reprocess the 5' RACE reads, holding one entry per CDR3 protein. The sample comprises some 1,000,000 distinct CDR3 sequences, 25% of which are singletons, and around 0.75% rests with the top ten. There are 14 residues in the CDR3. V was pared by 0 bases and J by 2 bases, with 6 bases between. Germline V gene data show CDR1 as SGDLS and CDR2 as YYNGEE. This clonotype was seen at least ten times. The data also belong to a second study, concerning T cells of mothers and their children.

The source material was blood. The rearrangement uses TRBV9 and TRBJ1-3, with D possibly matching TRBD1 (5 bases). This TCR derives from a girl aged 2 to 9 in good health. The CDR3 here is CASSVGGAGNTIYF. The CDR3 nucleotides read TGTGCCAGCAGCGTAGGAGGGGCTGGAAACACCATATATTTT.